These 15 T cell receptor beta chains originate from one sample sequenced in a study of OX40 agonist ivuxolimab in advanced cancers. Here immunoSEQ multiplex PCR was the method, and the copy in TCRdb shows in-frame clones only, minus some. This sample yields approximately 68,000 clones, of which around nine tenths are seen a single time; approximately 0.86% belongs to the top ten. The sample in question was CD4+ or CD8+ T cells sorted from blood, obtained in a trial of the OX40 agonist ivuxolimab. All receptors derive from an adult with an advanced solid tumor such as melanoma, head and neck, liver or kidney cancer.

The V and J genes are TRBV28 and TRBJ1-1; weak D call: TRBD1 (6 bases). The CDR3 contains 15 residues. Trimming cost V 4 bases and J 6 bases, with 18 bases left between them. From germline, CDR1 is MDHEN and CDR2 SYDVKM. CDR3: CASSSPYRDGPEAFF. DNA for the CDR3: TGTGCCAGCAGTTCACCCTACAGGGACGGCCCTGAAGCTTTCTTT.

V and J are TRBV7-9 and TRBJ1-5, with D uncertain. The ends were cut back, 4 bases at V and 0 bases at J, with 13 bases in the middle. The CDR3 consists of 16 residues. CDR1 and CDR2 (germline): SEHNR, FQNEAQ (reference sequence). The CDR3 spells CASSSTSTLSNQPQHF. CDR3 DNA sequence: TGTGCCAGCAGCTCGACCTCAACACTTAGCAATCAGCCCCAGCATTTT. The full variable domain, its missing parts supplied by reference TRBV7-9 and TRBJ1-5, is DTGVSQNPRHKITKRGQNVTFRCDPISEHNRLYWYRQTLGQGPEFLTYFQNEAQLEKSRLLSDRFSAERPKGSFSTLEIQRTEQGDSAMYLCASSSTSTLSNQPQHFGDGTRLSIL.

The chain combines TRBV18 with TRBJ2-2; D unresolved. V was trimmed by 1 base and J by 5 bases, leaving 11 bases between them. Germline V gives CDR1 KGHSH, CDR2 LQKENI. This CDR3 has 15 residues. CDR3 protein: CASSPQGTDTGELFF. For the CDR3, the DNA is TGTGCCAGCTCACCACAGGGAACGGATACCGGGGAGCTGTTTTTT.

This clone was counted once. The V call is TRBV30, the J call TRBJ2-7, with D tentatively TRBD1 (6 bases). CDR3 length: 14 amino acids. Deletions cut 2 bases from V and 7 bases from J, with 18 bases between. Looked up from germline, CDR1 is GTSNPN and CDR2 is SVGIG (reference sequence). The CDR3 bases are TGTGCCTGGAGTCCGATGACAGGTTGGGGAGAGCAGTACTTC. It specifies CAWSPMTGWGEQYF.

The chain's CDR3 is CASSETGTSGNTIYF. For the CDR3, the DNA is TGTGCCAGCAGCGAGACAGGGACCTCTGGAAACACCATATATTTT. The V and J genes are TRBV16 and TRBJ1-3, with TRBD1 identical over 7 bases. V lost 5 bases, J lost 0 bases, and 4 bases stayed unmatched. This CDR3 is built from 15 residues. CDR1 and CDR2 from the germline V gene are KGHSY and FQNENV.

This clone occurred once. The chain joins TRBV11-3 to TRBJ2-2; 12 positions agree with TRBD2. The CDR3 covers 15 residues. Trimming at V came to 5 bases and at J to 5 bases, leaving 3 bases not matched to a gene. Germline V gene lookup returns CDR1 SGHNT and CDR2 YENEEA. This CDR3 reads CASSQGLAGTGELFF. The DNA for the CDR3 is TGTGCCAGCAGCCAAGGACTAGCGGGGACCGGGGAGCTGTTTTTT. Looking up the rest from reference TRBV11-3 and TRBJ2-2 gives the full variable domain: EAGVVQSPRYKIIEKKQPVAFWCNPISGHNTLYWYLQNLGQGPELLIRYENEEAVDDSQLPKDRFSAERLKGVDSTLKIQPAELGDSAVYLCASSQGLAGTGELFFGEGSRLTVL.

The gene calls are TRBV7-9 and TRBJ1-4, with TRBD1 identical over 10 bases. Trimming cost V 5 bases and J 6 bases; bases outside gene matches: 6. The CDR3 runs 15 residues. CDR1 is SEHNR and CDR2 is FQNEAQ in the germline V gene (reference sequence). CDR3 DNA sequence: TGTGCCAGCAGCGGGACAGGGGTCGGATATGAAAAACTGTTTTTT. It is translated as CASSGTGVGYEKLFF.

The V gene is TRBV4-1, the J gene TRBJ1-6; D is ambiguous. The CDR3 totals 16 residues. Per germline, CDR1 MGHRA and CDR2 YSYEKL. V was cut by 0 bases and J by 0 bases, with 6 bases left in between. CDR3 sequence: CASSQEVSSYNSPLHF. In DNA, the CDR3 is TGCGCCAGCAGCCAAGAGGTGAGCTCCTATAATTCACCCCTCCACTTT.

The J gene is TRBJ1-1, the V gene TRBV7-3; 9 bases fit TRBD1. Germline V lookup: CDR1 SGHTA, CDR2 FQGTGA. CDR3 length: 12 amino acids. Trimming at V came to 4 bases and at J to 8 bases, leaving 2 bases not matched to a gene. The CDR3 region has the DNA TGTGCCAGCAGCTCACAGGGGGCCGAAGCTTTCTTT. Translating gives CASSSQGAEAFF. Variable domain in full (rest from reference TRBV7-3 and TRBJ1-1): GAGVSQTPSNKVTEKGKYVELRCDPISGHTALYWYRQSLGQGPEFLIYFQGTGAADDSGLPNDRFFAVRPEGSVSTLKIQRTERGDSAVYLCASSSQGAEAFFGQGTRLTVV.

The rearrangement links TRBV7-2 to TRBJ2-5, with D perhaps matching TRBD1 or TRBD2 (5 bases each). The CDR3 extends over 16 amino acids. The germline V gene encodes CDR1 SGHTA and CDR2 FQGNSA. Trimming took off 5 bases at V and 5 bases at J, with 21 bases between the two ends. The CDR3 is CASSRWGRQGRETQYF. CDR3 nucleotides: TGTGCCAGCAGCCGATGGGGACGGCAGGGTCGGGAGACCCAGTACTTC.

J is TRBJ1-4 and V is TRBV18; TRBD1 might be the D (6 bases). V lost 0 bases to trimming and J lost 6 bases, with 17 bases between them. Germline CDR1 KGHSH, CDR2 LQKENI. The CDR3 contains 17 residues. For the CDR3, the DNA is TGTGCCAGCTCACCACCGGGGGGGCGCGGAAACGATGAAAAACTGTTTTTT. It is translated as CASSPPGGRGNDEKLFF.

The chain joins TRBV6-1 to TRBJ1-2; the D is unclear. This CDR3 comprises 13 residues. V was trimmed by 5 bases and J by 3 bases, leaving 10 bases between them. Germline CDR1 and CDR2: MNHNS and SASEGT. This CDR3 reads CASSLWADYGYTF. As DNA, the CDR3 is TGTGCCAGCAGTTTATGGGCAGACTATGGCTACACCTTC.

The chain joins TRBV4-3 to TRBJ2-5, with unresolved D. In germline, CDR1 is LGHNA, CDR2 YSLEER. V dropped 6 bases and J dropped 2 bases, with 16 bases sitting between them. The CDR3 loop spans 15 amino acids. CDR3 region: CASSPRYPVQETQYF. For the CDR3, the DNA is TGCGCCAGCAGTCCAAGGTATCCGGTACAAGAGACCCAGTACTTC.

The rearrangement uses TRBV7-3 and TRBJ2-3; D is unresolved. Germline CDR1 reads SGHTA; CDR2 reads FQGTGA. The CDR3 sequence is 13 residues long. Trimming pared 1 base from V and 1 base from J, leaving 3 bases between. CDR3: CASSLIGTDTQYF. CDR3 in DNA: TGTGCCAGCAGCTTAATCGGCACAGATACGCAGTATTTT.

The rearrangement joins TRBV5-1 to TRBJ2-2, with TRBD2 as a possible D gene (6 bases). There are 17 residues in the CDR3. Germline V lookup: CDR1 SGHRS, CDR2 YFSETQ. Trimming stripped 4 bases from V and 2 bases from J, with 18 bases between. The chain's CDR3 is CASSNQPGLPNTGELFF. The DNA of the CDR3 is TGCGCCAGCAGCAATCAACCGGGACTCCCTAACACCGGGGAGCTGTTTTTT.